This entry lists 11 T cell receptor beta chains sequenced from one sample in a study of T cell responses to AZD1222 COVID-19 vaccine. Assay: immunoSEQ multiplex PCR; the TCRdb copy retains only in-frame clones and omits some. Here the sample spans 150,000 to 190,000 clones, about 88% being singletons. The source was peripheral blood, collected after recovery from COVID-19. The receptors were gathered from an adult who had recovered from COVID-19.

This CDR3 reads CASSPQGVMNEKLFF. DNA of the CDR3: TGTGCCAGCAGTCCGCAGGGGGTGATGAATGAAAAACTGTTTTTT. This chain uses TRBV6-2 or TRBV6-3 with TRBJ1-4; 7 bases line up with TRBD1. Germline loops: CDR1 MNHEY, CDR2 SVGEGT. This CDR3 has 15 amino acids. V lost 5 bases and J lost 5; bases outside the gene matches: 8.

The V gene is TRBV11-3, the J gene TRBJ2-1; D may correspond to TRBD1 or TRBD2 (5 bases each). CDR1 and CDR2 (germline): SGHNT, YENEEA. The ends were cut back, 2 bases at V and 5 bases at J, with 19 bases in the middle. The CDR3 covers 17 residues. The CDR3 here is CASSLTIGAPPDNEQFF. As DNA, the CDR3 is TGTGCCAGCAGCTTAACCATCGGGGCCCCACCAGACAATGAGCAGTTCTTC.

The J gene is TRBJ1-2, the V gene TRBV2, with D uncertain. V lost 6 bases and J 0 bases, leaving 14 bases between the germline ends. This CDR3 is 15 amino acids long. The germline CDR1 and CDR2 sequences are SNHLY and FYNNEI. The DNA of the CDR3 is TGTGCCAGCAGCCAAGGACTCCTCCCTAACTATGGCTACACCTTC. This sequence encodes CASSQGLLPNYGYTF.

The chain links TRBV4-2 to TRBJ2-5; weak D call: TRBD2 (5 bases). The V gene's germline CDR1 is LGHNA and CDR2 YNFKEQ. The CDR3 consists of 15 residues. V was pared by 0 bases and J by 4 bases, with 12 bases between. Here the CDR3 reads CASSQEDGVGETQYF. CDR3 in DNA: TGTGCCAGCAGCCAAGAGGACGGGGTGGGAGAGACCCAGTACTTC.

This clone has more than one count but fewer than ten. The V and J genes are TRBV28 and TRBJ1-5; 7 bases are a match to TRBD1. The CDR3 length is 14 residues. CDR1 and CDR2 from the germline V gene are MDHEN and SYDVKM. The junction had 9 bases not matched to a gene; V was cut back by 6 bases and J by 7 bases. As DNA, the CDR3 is TGTGCCAGCAGCACAGGGGTTGGGGTCCAGCCCCAGCATTTT. Translated, it gives CASSTGVGVQPQHF.

The CDR3 coding sequence is TGTGCCAGCAGTGAGGGCAGTTGGCCCTATGGCTACACCTTC. This translates into CASSEGSWPYGYTF. The chain links TRBV2 to TRBJ1-2; D uncertain. Germline V CDR1 and CDR2: SNHLY, FYNNEI. The CDR3 has 14 residues. V was cut by 3 bases and J by 4 bases, with 12 bases left in between.

The chain links TRBV13 to TRBJ2-6; D ambiguous. Germline values: CDR1 PRHDT, CDR2 FYEKMQ (reference sequence). CDR3 length equals 15 residues. The germline V and J ends were trimmed by 3 bases and 3 bases, with 9 bases remaining between them. CDR3 sequence (DNA): TGTGCCAGCAGCTTTTGGCGAGGTGGGGCCAACGTCCTGACTTTC. This gives the protein CASSFWRGGANVLTF.

The chain is built from TRBV6-1 and TRBJ1-6; 8 bases are a match to TRBD1. The length of the CDR3 is 16 residues. Germline loops: CDR1 MNHNS, CDR2 SASEGT. The V and J ends lost 0 bases and 10 bases, in that order; junction bases with no gene match: 8. The DNA for the CDR3 is TGTGCCAGCAGTGAAGCACCAGGGGGCGGAAAGTCACCCCTCCACTTT. Translating gives CASSEAPGGGKSPLHF.

The gene calls are TRBV18 and TRBJ2-7; D may be TRBD1 (5 bases). Trimming cost V 1 base and J 6 bases, with 13 bases left between them. CDR3 length equals 14 residues. Germline-derived CDR1 and CDR2 are KGHSH and LQKENI. The CDR3 region is CASSPRTGLPEQYF. The CDR3 bases are TGTGCCAGCTCACCACGTACAGGCCTCCCCGAGCAGTACTTC.

The gene calls are TRBV5-6 and TRBJ1-2; D gene ambiguous. V shed 4 bases and J shed 3 bases, with 7 bases lying between them. CDR1 is SGHDT, CDR2 YYEEEE, per germline. CDR3 size: 12 residues. CDR3 amino acids: CASSDQYYGYTF. The CDR3 nucleotides are TGTGCCAGCAGCGATCAGTACTATGGCTACACCTTC.

This clone was observed once. The chain recombines TRBV29-1 with TRBJ2-2; TRBD2 aligns across 7 bases. The J segment lost 0 bases and the V segment lost 4 bases, leaving 5 bases of the junction unmatched. Germline assignment: CDR1 SQVTM and CDR2 ANQGSEA. The CDR3 has 15 amino acids. The CDR3 region has the DNA TGCAGCGTTGTATTCGGGGGGACGAACACCGGGGAGCTGTTTTTT. Its protein is CSVVFGGTNTGELFF.